The sequence of this T cell receptor beta chain was determined in a study of shared clonotypes between healthy human individuals. About the research overall: Donors, aged 18 to 49, were two women and three men. Regarding the study as a whole: Compared with clonotypes that all four donors shared, non-shared clonotypes had lower generation probabilities.

The germline V gene has CDR1 MGHRA and CDR2 YSYEKL. V was clipped by 4 bases and J by 8 bases, with 12 bases between them. The CDR3 length is 13 residues. Replicate PCRs run on sorted subsets employed 200 to 250 ng DNA, some 33,000 T cell genomes. Generated by immunoSEQ multiplex PCR, the TCRdb table keeps only in-frame clones and is missing some. This table has around 1,100,000 clones, around three quarters appearing once. This clone was observed a few times. The target antigen is unknown. This receptor was identified in a young man in good health. Some clones in this sample may be carry-over from other donors' samples. The chain recombines TRBV4-1 with TRBJ2-1; possibly TRBD1 for D (6 bases). The specimen was memory CD4+ T cells from PBMCs. As for subset: CD45RA-negative fraction. This CDR3 is CASSLSQGYEQFF. In DNA form, the CDR3 reads TGCGCCAGCAGCCTCTCTCAGGGGTATGAGCAGTTCTTC.